Listed below are T cell receptor beta chains from one sample, sequenced in a study of response to subunit inactivated influenza vaccine. TCRdb fed the RT-PCR reads into MiXCR, producing one record per CDR3 protein. Of hundreds of thousands of distinct CDR3 sequences listed, approximately 15% are singletons. The specimen was PBMCs from blood, collected around 15 days before vaccination. Receptor source: a man in his fifties or sixties who received an inactivated influenza vaccine. CDR3s include the opening cysteine and the closing phenylalanine or tryptophan. D genes are given only for firm matches. Size is stated for part of the rows, as once, few or many counts, or as a class when the clone is expanded.

>.|TRBD2|TRBV18|TRBJ2-5
TGTGCCAGCTCACCCGTCGGGGGGCAAGAGACCCAGTACTTC
CASSPVGGQETQYF
>many|.|TRBV28|TRBJ2-3
TGTGCCAGCAGCTACCCTTTGGGGGCCGCCTTCTCGCCGGATCCAGATACGCAGTATTTT
CASSYPLGAAFSPDPDTQYF
>many|.|TRBV20-1|TRBJ1-4
TGCAGTGCCGGACGGAACAGGGAACCAAAAAAACTGTTTTTT
CSAGRNREPKKLFF
>many|.|TRBV12-3/TRBV12-4|TRBJ2-2
TGTGCCAGCCGCGGACTCGCGAACACCGGGGAGCTGTTTTTT
CASRGLANTGELFF
>few|.|TRBV9|TRBJ1-5
TGTGCCAGCAGCCCCGACGCAGGGGCGGGAAATCAGCCCCAGCATTTT
CASSPDAGAGNQPQHF
>few|.|TRBV30|TRBJ2-3
TGTGCCTGGTCCACAGATACGCAGTATTTT
CAWSTDTQYF
>once|.|TRBV20-1|TRBJ2-1
TGCAGTGTTAAGGGAGCAGGACTAAATTACAATGAGCAGTTCTTC
CSVKGAGLNYNEQFF
>.|.|TRBV9|TRBJ2-7
TGTGCCAGCAGCGTATGGAGGGAGCAGTACTTC
CASSVWREQYF
>many|TRBD1|TRBV18|TRBJ2-5
TGTGCCAGCTCACCTGGGACAGTACCAGAGACCCAGTACTTC
CASSPGTVPETQYF
>many|TRBD1|TRBV3-1|TRBJ2-6
TGTGCCAGCAGCCGACAGGGGTCTTCAGGGGCCAACGTCCTGACTTTC
CASSRQGSSGANVLTF
>.|TRBD2|TRBV2|TRBJ2-1
TGTGCCAGCAGGACTAGCGGGGCATACAATGGGCAGTTCTTC
CASRTSGAYNGQFF
>few|.|TRBV6-5|TRBJ1-6
TGTGCCAGCAGTTACGCAGGGACTAATTCACCCCTCCACTTT
CASSYAGTNSPLHF
>many|.|TRBV12-3/TRBV12-4|TRBJ1-5
TGTGCCAGCACCCGAGGGGGATTTCAGCCCCAGCATTTT
CASTRGGFQPQHF
>once|.|TRBV7-2|TRBJ2-7
TGTGCCAGCAGCTCCGGGTCAGGGCTTTACGAGCAGTACTTC
CASSSGSGLYEQYF
>.|.|TRBV5-6|TRBJ1-5
TGTGCCAGCAGCTTTGGGGGGCCCCTAGGATCTCAGCCCCAGCATTTT
CASSFGGPLGSQPQHF
>.|TRBD2|TRBV9|TRBJ2-1
TGTGCCAGCGGGGAGGGGACTAGCGGCTTACAAAGGAATGAGCAGTTCTTC
CASGEGTSGLQRNEQFF
>.|.|TRBV12-3/TRBV12-4|TRBJ1-4
TGTGCCAGCAGTTTTCGGCGGCTTAATGAAAAACTGTTTTTT
CASSFRRLNEKLFF
>.|TRBD1|TRBV20-1|TRBJ1-2
TGCAGTGCTACCCGGACAGGGAATTATGGCTACACCTTC
CSATRTGNYGYTF
>.|TRBD1|TRBV18|TRBJ2-7
TGTGCCAGCTCCCTAATGGCAGGACAGGTGGACGAGCAGTACTTC
CASSLMAGQVDEQYF
>many|.|TRBV12-3/TRBV12-4|TRBJ2-7
TGTGCCAGCAGGTCCGGGAAGGGGTACTACGAGCAGTACTTC
CASRSGKGYYEQYF
>.|.|TRBV4-3|TRBJ2-3
TGCGCCAGCAGCCAAGTTTGGGGGGGGGGCGGAGATACGCAGTATTTT
CASSQVWGGGGDTQYF
>many|.|TRBV2|TRBJ2-7
TGTGCCAGCAGTGCCTCGTGGACACTCTCCTACGAGCAGTACTTC
CASSASWTLSYEQYF
>few|.|TRBV6-1|TRBJ1-5
TGTGCCAGCAGTGAGATGTCCGCAGGCAATCAGCCCCAGCATTTT
CASSEMSAGNQPQHF
>.|TRBD2|TRBV4-2|TRBJ2-7
TGTGCCAGCAGCCAGTACGGACTAGCGGGGGGCCAAGGAGAGCAGTACTTC
CASSQYGLAGGQGEQYF
>few|TRBD2|TRBV2|TRBJ2-1
TGTGCCAGCAGTGGACTAGCGGAATACAATGAGCAGTTCTTC
CASSGLAEYNEQFF
>few|.|TRBV5-1|TRBJ2-1
TGCGCCAGCAGCCGGGAACCGAATGAGCAGTTCTTC
CASSREPNEQFF
>few|.|TRBV5-1|TRBJ1-6
TGCGCCAGCAGCTTACTTTCCCCGGGGACGTTTGGATCACCCCTCCACTTT
CASSLLSPGTFGSPLHF
>.|.|TRBV5-6|TRBJ2-2
TGTGCCAGCAGCTGGGGAGCAAGCACCGGGGAGCTGTTTTTT
CASSWGASTGELFF
>many|.|TRBV12-3/TRBV12-4|TRBJ1-2
TGTGCCAGCAGTTTAAACCAGGGTCTCTATGGCTACACCTTC
CASSLNQGLYGYTF
>few|TRBD2|TRBV3-1|TRBJ2-1
TGTGCCAGCAGCCACCCACTAGCGGGGGGGTTTGATGAGCAGTTCTTC
CASSHPLAGGFDEQFF
>few|.|TRBV2|TRBJ2-3
TGTGCCAGCAGTGAACAGGGGAACACAGATACGCAGTATTTT
CASSEQGNTDTQYF
>many|.|TRBV5-6|TRBJ2-1
TGTGCCAGCAGCTTGGAGTCGAGCAATGAGCAGTTCTTC
CASSLESSNEQFF
>few|.|TRBV29-1|TRBJ2-5
TGCAGCGTTGAAGGGGCGGTACAAGAGACCCAGTACTTC
CSVEGAVQETQYF
>few|TRBD2|TRBV7-8|TRBJ2-5
TGTGCCAGCAGCTTGGCGGGGGGAGGCTCCGGGGAGACCCAGTACTTC
CASSLAGGGSGETQYF
>.|TRBD1|TRBV29-1|TRBJ2-7
TGCAGCGTTGTTAAGGGACAGGGTTATTACGAGCAGTACTTC
CSVVKGQGYYEQYF
>few|.|TRBV4-3|TRBJ2-1
TGCGCCAGCAGCCAAGATTTGGGCGAGAACAATGAGCAGTTCTTC
CASSQDLGENNEQFF
>few|.|TRBV10-2|TRBJ2-7
TGCGCCAGCAGTGCGGAGACTTCCTACGAGCAGTACTTC
CASSAETSYEQYF
>many|.|TRBV4-1|TRBJ2-3
TGCGCCAGCAGCCCCGGGGGGCTGACAACAGATACGCAGTATTTT
CASSPGGLTTDTQYF
>.|.|TRBV5-1|TRBJ1-3
TGCGCCAGCAGCTTGCCCGGTTCGGACTCTGGAAACACCATATATTTT
CASSLPGSDSGNTIYF
>many|TRBD1|TRBV27|TRBJ2-5
TGTGCCAGCAGTTTAAGGGACAGCCAAGAGACCCAGTACTTC
CASSLRDSQETQYF
>.|.|TRBV28|TRBJ1-2
TGTGCCAGCAGTTCTCAGAGCATCTATGGCTACACCTTC
CASSSQSIYGYTF
>.|.|TRBV27|TRBJ2-1
TGTGCCAGCCGCCAGGGGAAGAAAGCCCCTTTTTCCTACAATGAGCAGTTCTTC
CASRQGKKAPFSYNEQFF
>few|TRBD2|TRBV20-1|TRBJ2-7
TGCAGTGCTAGGGATTTAGCGGGACTCCCCTACGAGCAGTACTTC
CSARDLAGLPYEQYF
>many|TRBD2|TRBV12-3/TRBV12-4|TRBJ2-2
TGTGCCAGCAGCTTGGCGGGGGCCGGGGAGCTGTTTTTT
CASSLAGAGELFF
>few|.|TRBV5-1|TRBJ2-7
TGCGCCAGCAGCCCCGCGGGACTTCCATCCTCCTACGAGCAGTACTTC
CASSPAGLPSSYEQYF
>.|TRBD1|TRBV20-1|TRBJ1-6
TGCAGTGCTAGACAGACAGGGTATAATTCACCCCTCCACTTT
CSARQTGYNSPLHF
>many|TRBD1|TRBV4-3|TRBJ2-2
TGCGCCAGCAGCCAAGATTGGAACAGGGGAACCTTCACCGGGGAGCTGTTTTTT
CASSQDWNRGTFTGELFF
>few|.|TRBV5-1|TRBJ1-2
TGCGCCAGCAGCAGGTATGACCTTAACTATGGCTACACCTTC
CASSRYDLNYGYTF
>many|.|TRBV20-1|TRBJ1-2
TGCAGTGCTAGAGGGAGGTTGGGTGTCAGCTATGGCTACACCTTC
CSARGRLGVSYGYTF
>.|.|TRBV12-3/TRBV12-4|TRBJ1-5
TGTGCCAGCAGTTTAGAGCGGGTCGGGCAGCCCCAGCATTTT
CASSLERVGQPQHF
>many|TRBD2|TRBV3-1|TRBJ2-7
TGTGCCAGCAGCCAAGCTAGCGGCTCCTACGAGCAGTACTTC
CASSQASGSYEQYF